These 4 T cell receptor beta chains share one sample of origin, sequenced in a study of cytomegalovirus exposure and HLA in healthy donors. The PCR employed 60 Vbeta primers together with 13 Jbeta primers. The protocol was immunoSEQ multiplex PCR, while the TCRdb copy is restricted to in-frame clones and leaves out a portion. The listing records over 35,000 clones. Sequencing used PBMCs. The source is a woman aged 25 to 39 in good health and CMV-seronegative.

This chain joins TRBV4-3 and TRBJ2-1, with 12 positions matching TRBD1. Germline V gene sequence: CDR1 LGHNA, CDR2 YSLEER. Germline trimming cut 2 bases from V and 5 bases from J; bases unmatched to any gene: 7. This CDR3 has 17 residues. CDR3 DNA: TGCGCCAGCAGCCAACCCCCGGGACAGGGGGCCGACAATGAGCAGTTCTTC. The encoded protein is CASSQPPGQGADNEQFF.

The chain joins TRBV9 to TRBJ2-5; no firm D call. V lost 3 bases and J 0 bases, leaving 6 bases between the germline ends. The CDR3 length is 13 residues. Germline V gene data show CDR1 as SGDLS and CDR2 as YYNGEE. The CDR3 sequence is CASSGRYQETQYF. In DNA form, the CDR3 reads TGTGCCAGCAGCGGGCGGTACCAAGAGACCCAGTACTTC.

This chain connects TRBV4-3 to TRBJ2-1; 9 nucleotides align to TRBD2. The CDR3 consists of 14 residues. Germline CDR1 LGHNA, CDR2 YSLEER. V trimming: 5 bases; J trimming: 5 bases; junction bases outside the gene matches: 4. CDR3 loop: CASSRIAGDNEQFF. The CDR3 DNA sequence: TGCGCCAGCAGCAGGATAGCGGGAGACAATGAGCAGTTCTTC.

The V call is TRBV11-3, the J call TRBJ2-3, with no clear D. Germline CDR1 SGHNT, CDR2 YENEEA. This CDR3 has 12 residues. With 3 bases removed from V and 5 bases from J, the gap between germline ends came to 6 bases. The CDR3: CASSFPRDTQYF. The CDR3 nucleotides read TGTGCCAGCAGCTTCCCCAGAGATACGCAGTATTTT.